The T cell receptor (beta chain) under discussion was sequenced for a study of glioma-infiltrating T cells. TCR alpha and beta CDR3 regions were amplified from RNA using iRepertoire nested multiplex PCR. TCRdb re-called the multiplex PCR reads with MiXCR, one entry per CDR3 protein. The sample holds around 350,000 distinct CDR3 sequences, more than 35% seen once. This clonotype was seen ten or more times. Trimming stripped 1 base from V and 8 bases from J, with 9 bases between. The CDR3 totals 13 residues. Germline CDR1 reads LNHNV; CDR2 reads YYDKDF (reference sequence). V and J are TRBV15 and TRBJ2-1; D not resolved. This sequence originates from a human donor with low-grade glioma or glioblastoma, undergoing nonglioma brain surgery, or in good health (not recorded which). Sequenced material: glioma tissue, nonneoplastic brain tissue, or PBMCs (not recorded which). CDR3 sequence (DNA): TGTGCCACCAGCAGAGGGGGAAGTCATGAGCAGTTCTTC. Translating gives CATSRGGSHEQFF.